The 28 T cell receptor beta chains presented below share a single source sample, sequenced in a study of CD8+ T cells in alopecia areata. As to treatment: oral pan-JAK inhibitor, 5-10 mg twice daily. Sequencing templates came from extracted RNA that was reverse transcribed into cDNA. The protocol was immunoSEQ multiplex PCR, while the TCRdb copy is restricted to in-frame clones and leaves out a portion. The sample consists of 95,000 to 110,000 clones, 80% to 85% of them appearing once. Specimen: CD8+ T cells sorted from blood, collected at week 24, from a patient treated with tofacitinib. Receptors originate from a human donor with alopecia areata.

In the case of this clone: At one of its ends the junction is not consistent with the germline gene, which may arise from a read error. The V call is TRBV5-6, the J call TRBJ2-7, with D maybe TRBD2 (7 bases). CDR1 SGHDT and CDR2 YYEEEE come from the germline V gene. CDR3 length: 14 residues. The CDR3 DNA is TGTGCCAACAGCTTGGGAGGGACAACCTACGAGCAGTACTTC. Its translation is CANSLGGTTYEQYF. The full variable domain, with the rest looked up from reference TRBV5-6 and TRBJ2-7, is DAGVTQSPTHLIKTRGQQVTLRCSPKSGHDTVSWYQQALGQGPQFIFQYYEEEERQRGNFPDRFSGHQFPNYSSELNVNALLLGDSALYLCANSLGGTTYEQYFGPGTRLTVT.

This chain links TRBV6-5 with TRBJ1-6; D is uncertain. V lost 5 bases, J lost 10 bases, and 9 bases lay in between. This CDR3 comprises 12 residues. Germline V lookup: CDR1 MNHEY, CDR2 SVGAGI. This CDR3 is CASSAGESPLHF. The CDR3 DNA reads TGTGCCAGCAGTGCCGGGGAATCACCCCTCCACTTT.

The chain carries TRBV7-9 and TRBJ1-5; D call uncertain. V lost 0 bases, J lost 1 base, and 4 bases lay in between. Per germline, CDR1 SEHNR and CDR2 FQNEAQ (reference sequence). The CDR3 is made up of 14 amino acids. CDR3 in DNA: TGTGCCAGCAGCTTAGCGGGCAGCAATCAGCCCCAGCATTTT. It specifies CASSLAGSNQPQHF.

The chain combines TRBV2 with TRBJ1-5, with a possible D match to TRBD1 (5 bases). The V end lost 6 bases, the J end lost 5 bases, and 11 bases lay between the germline ends. The CDR3 extends over 13 amino acids. The germline gives CDR1 SNHLY, CDR2 FYNNEI. The CDR3 DNA reads TGTGCCAGCAGATCCCAGGGTTATCAGCCCCAGCATTTT. Translation gives CASRSQGYQPQHF.

V and J are TRBV4-1 and TRBJ2-3, with 12 nucleotides matching TRBD2. CDR1 MGHRA and CDR2 YSYEKL come from the germline V gene. V dropped 2 bases and J dropped 6; count of bases not matched to a gene: 3. The CDR3 spans 15 residues. The CDR3 sequence: CASSQLAGGQDTQYF. Here the CDR3 DNA reads TGCGCCAGCAGCCAACTAGCGGGGGGGCAGGATACGCAGTATTTT.

The CDR3 here is CASSQDRGAFF. In DNA, the CDR3 is TGTGCCAGCAGCCAGGACAGGGGAGCTTTCTTT. The genes are TRBV11-3 and TRBJ1-1; 9 positions agree with TRBD1. The CDR3 has 11 residues. With 5 bases clipped from V and 10 bases from J, the junction kept 2 bases outside the gene matches. Germline lookup yields CDR1 SGHNT and CDR2 YENEEA.

This sequence joins TRBV7-9 and TRBJ2-7; possibly TRBD1 for D (6 bases). The V gene's germline CDR1 is SEHNR and CDR2 FQNEAQ (reference sequence). The CDR3 runs to 15 residues. The germline V and J ends were trimmed by 0 bases and 7 bases, with 16 bases remaining between them. The DNA for the CDR3 is TGTGCCAGCAGCTTAGCAACCGGGACACGGCTAGAGCAGTACTTC. It encodes CASSLATGTRLEQYF.

Comments on this clone: The sample holds other DNA sequences that translate to the same CDR3. V is TRBV4-2 and J is TRBJ2-7; maybe TRBD1 (6 bases). The CDR3 loop spans 16 amino acids. Germline V gives CDR1 LGHNA, CDR2 YNFKEQ. Trimming stripped 0 bases from V and 0 bases from J, with 12 bases between. CDR3 in DNA: TGTGCCAGCAGCCAAGAATCGCAGGGGAGCTCCTACGAGCAGTACTTC. It translates to CASSQESQGSSYEQYF.

V is TRBV27 and J is TRBJ2-5; unclear D gene. The J call may be faulty, since TRBJ2-7 better matches the DNA end. The length of the CDR3 is 14 residues. Germline assignment: CDR1 MNHEY and CDR2 SMNVEV (reference sequence). The CDR3 nucleotides are TGTGCCAGCAGTTTATATGGCACTCTCTACGAGCAGTACTTC. It yields the protein CASSLYGTLYEQYF.

This chain connects TRBV21-1 to TRBJ2-7; the listed D gene, TRBD2, was not tested against the DNA. TRBV21-1 is a listed pseudogene. The CDR3 totals 13 residues. In nucleotides, the CDR3 is TGTGCCAGCAGCAAGGGGACTCTGTACGAGCAGTACTTC. The encoded protein is CASSKGTLYEQYF.

The V call is TRBV5-1, the J call TRBJ2-5; the D gene is possibly TRBD2 (6 bases). Trimming removed 4 bases at V and 2 bases at J, with 15 bases between. CDR1 and CDR2 from the germline V gene are SGHRS and YFSETQ. There are 15 residues in the CDR3. The CDR3 loop reads CASSRAWGEQETQYF. Written as DNA, the CDR3 is TGCGCCAGCAGCCGGGCTTGGGGGGAACAAGAGACCCAGTACTTC.

The J gene is TRBJ1-2, the V gene TRBV6-5; 7 bases map to TRBD1. The CDR3 consists of 12 residues. V lost 7 bases and J lost 5; bases outside the gene matches: 4. Germline V gene lookup returns CDR1 MNHEY and CDR2 SVGAGI. The CDR3 loop is CASTGQDYGYTF. CDR3 in DNA: TGTGCCAGCACAGGACAGGATTATGGCTACACCTTC.

V gene TRBV28 combines with J gene TRBJ2-2; weak D call: TRBD1 (5 bases). From germline, CDR1 is MDHEN and CDR2 SYDVKM. CDR3 length: 13 amino acids. V lost 8 bases to trimming and J lost 6 bases, with 13 bases between them. CDR3 region: CASRFVGAGELFF. CDR3 nucleotide sequence: TGTGCCAGCCGCTTCGTAGGGGCCGGGGAGCTGTTTTTT.

The chain couples TRBV20-1 to TRBJ2-3; weak D call: TRBD2 (5 bases). Germline CDR1 DFQATT, CDR2 SNEGSKA (reference sequence). The CDR3 length is 11 residues. The V and J ends lost 3 bases and 5 bases respectively, with 6 bases between them. This chain's CDR3 is CSASEGDTQYF. CDR3 nucleotide sequence: TGCAGTGCTAGTGAGGGAGATACGCAGTATTTT.

The chain couples TRBV6-5 to TRBJ1-1; possible D gene TRBD1, 6 bases. The CDR3 runs to 14 residues. Germline CDR1 is MNHEY and CDR2 is SVGAGI. With 6 bases removed from V and 4 bases from J, the gap between germline ends came to 15 bases. CDR3 DNA: TGTGCCAGCAGCCCCGGGGGCAGGGGCACTGAAGCTTTCTTT. It specifies CASSPGGRGTEAFF.

J is TRBJ2-3 and V is TRBV7-2, with 8 bases aligning to TRBD2. The CDR3 extends over 16 amino acids. J gave up 0 bases and V 3 bases, and 5 bases lay outside the gene matches. Germline V gene sequence: CDR1 SGHTA, CDR2 FQGNSA. CDR3 sequence reads: CASSLAGGASTDTQYF. The CDR3 bases are TGTGCCAGCAGCTTGGCGGGGGGTGCTAGCACAGATACGCAGTATTTT.

The CDR3 bases are TGTGCCAGCAGCTCTGAGGGTTTGGGCACCTACACCGGGGAGCTGTTTTTT. Translation gives CASSSEGLGTYTGELFF. The chain combines TRBV5-6 with TRBJ2-2; possible D gene TRBD2, 5 bases. CDR1 and CDR2 from the germline V gene are SGHDT and YYEEEE. The V and J ends lost 3 bases and 3 bases respectively, with 18 bases between them. This CDR3 contains 17 residues.

The CDR3 spells CASSYTYEQYF. The CDR3 coding sequence is TGTGCCAGCAGCTATACCTACGAGCAGTACTTC. This chain joins TRBV11-2 and TRBJ2-7; D is undetermined. The CDR3 totals 11 residues. The V gene lost 4 bases and the J gene lost 2 bases, with 3 bases spanning the gap. Germline V gene lookup returns CDR1 SGHAT and CDR2 FQNNGV.

J is TRBJ2-7 and V is TRBV29-1, with D maybe TRBD2 (5 bases). The CDR3 is 12 amino acids. The V end lost 6 bases, the J end lost 4 bases, and 13 bases lay between the germline ends. CDR1 is SQVTM and CDR2 is ANQGSEA in the germline V gene. The CDR3 nucleotides are TGCAGCGTGACCCTCCGGGGTTACGAGCAGTACTTC. It yields the protein CSVTLRGYEQYF.

This clone was detected once. The chain is built from TRBV29-1 and TRBJ1-2, with 9 bases that match TRBD1. After removal of 7 bases from V and 2 bases from J, the junction contained 14 bases not matched to a gene. CDR1 is SQVTM and CDR2 is ANQGSEA in the germline V gene. The CDR3 loop spans 16 amino acids. The CDR3 DNA reads TGCAGCGCTCGATCCGGACAGGGGAAAAACAACTATGGCTACACCTTC. It translates to CSARSGQGKNNYGYTF.

The rearrangement joins TRBV5-1 to TRBJ2-3, with D unclear. Germline V CDR1 and CDR2: SGHRS, YFSETQ. This CDR3 is built from 14 residues. V dropped 4 bases and J dropped 4 bases, with 13 bases sitting between them. CDR3 loop: CASSPSEYPDTQYF. As DNA, the CDR3 is TGCGCCAGCAGCCCGTCGGAGTATCCAGATACGCAGTATTTT.

This clone was seen only a few times. The chain uses TRBV6-5 and TRBJ2-1; D unclear. From germline, CDR1 is MNHEY and CDR2 SVGAGI. CDR3 length: 13 amino acids. The germline V and J ends were trimmed by 5 bases and 4 bases, with 9 bases remaining between them. The CDR3 nucleotides read TGTGCCAGCAGTGATCGGGTATACAATGAGCAGTTCTTC. It specifies CASSDRVYNEQFF.

This chain links TRBV23-1 with TRBJ2-2, with a weak D call TRBD1 (6 bases). TRBV23-1 is placed among ORFs of uncertain function. V lost 3 bases and J lost 5, with 16 bases in between. CDR3 size: 16 residues. The CDR3, as DNA: TGCGCCAGCAGTCAGGGACAACAGCCTAGAACCGGGGAGCTGTTTTTT. Encoded protein: CASSQGQQPRTGELFF.

V usage is TRBV7-9 and J usage is TRBJ1-1; D might be TRBD1 (5 bases). Germline V lookup: CDR1 SEHNR, CDR2 FQNEAQ (reference sequence). Trimming removed 1 base from V and 6 bases from J, with 15 bases in between. The CDR3 runs to 15 residues. The CDR3 DNA is TGTGCCAGCAGCTTAGTGGGAGGGGTGGTATCTGAAGCTTTCTTT. Its protein is CASSLVGGVVSEAFF.

This chain joins TRBV4-3 and TRBJ2-3, with 10 bases aligning to TRBD2. Trimming cost V 0 bases and J 4 bases; bases outside gene matches: 13. From germline, CDR1 is LGHNA and CDR2 YSLEER. CDR3 length equals 19 residues. The DNA of the CDR3 is TGCGCCAGCAGCCAAGAAGGTACTAGCGGGAACGCGATGGCAGATACGCAGTATTTT. This encodes CASSQEGTSGNAMADTQYF.

This chain joins TRBV7-9 and TRBJ1-2; D gene unclear. CDR1 SEHNR and CDR2 FQNEAQ come from the germline V gene (reference sequence). The CDR3 totals 12 residues. With 5 bases removed from V and 4 bases from J, the gap between germline ends came to 8 bases. CDR3 nucleotide sequence: TGTGCCAGCAGCCGTGCGGGCTATGGCTACACCTTC. Translated: CASSRAGYGYTF.

The V call is TRBV6-6, the J call TRBJ2-2; no clear D. CDR3 length: 12 amino acids. Germline V gene sequence: CDR1 MNHNY, CDR2 SVGAGI (reference sequence). V was cut by 6 bases and J by 5 bases, with 7 bases left in between. CDR3 sequence reads: CASRQLTGELFF. DNA of the CDR3: TGTGCCAGCAGACAGTTAACCGGGGAGCTGTTTTTT.

This sequence joins TRBV19 and TRBJ2-5; 7 nucleotides match TRBD2. The CDR3 has 13 residues. V lost 9 bases and J lost 7; bases outside the gene matches: 11. CDR1 is LNHDA and CDR2 is SQIVND in the germline V gene (reference sequence). The CDR3, as DNA: TGTGCCAGCCAGCCGGGACTATGGGGGACCCAGTACTTC. Protein product: CASQPGLWGTQYF.